This entry is about one T cell receptor beta chain. The antigen it binds to is not known. No much larger clone is present one base from it, and per-base qualities are unavailable. The sample belongs to a study of cytomegalovirus exposure and HLA in healthy donors (dated by TCRdb to 2016 to 2017). Regarding the complete study: In an earlier analysis of fewer than 750 of the donors, approximately 300 Gb of sequence data and roughly 100 million unique TCR beta sequences from roughly 180 million T cells were reported. In a later genetic analysis, genome-wide SNP genotypes for about 65% of the roughly 700 donors were used, and that subset was treated as a discovery cohort. The aim of the study was to test whether cataloging public T cell receptors could identify signatures of past pathogen exposure. The genetic ancestry cluster associated with self-reported Caucasian donors included 81% of the approximately 430 genotyped donors. The later analysis used no new phenotypic data to find candidate immune exposures, relying instead on TCR beta sequences and their occurrence across donors. Class I and class II HLA loci were covered by the typing at four-digit resolution. Donor age, sex, ethnicity and CMV serostatus were compiled alongside the repertoire data. An early release covering roughly 580 HLA-typed donors comprised around 300 gigabases of sequencing data and some 79 million unique TCR sequences. In an earlier analysis of over 550 of the donors, high-throughput TCR beta sequencing was used to judge whether each TCR beta V gene segment behaved as functional or pseudogenic. The number of donors typed differed by locus, with roughly 629-640 for A, B, C, DRB1 and DQB1, more than 500 for DQA1, approximately 580 for DPA1, and some 440 for DPB1. Every discovery cohort repertoire had been produced on one sequencing platform. A later analysis re-examined previously published TCR beta repertoires from several hundred donors and added high-resolution HLA genotyping to investigate patterns of TCR occurrence. The T cell repertoires of 700 or so subjects were profiled by immunosequencing and related to cytomegalovirus serostatus. A separate validation cohort of roughly 130 different subjects was used in addition to the approximately 700-subject first cohort. Because of strong linkage in the cohort, 5 or 6 DR-DQ haplotypes were treated as single units for association and clustering. Among about 390 genotyped donors of the cohort, an average of about 240,000 unique TCR beta nucleotide sequences were sequenced per donor, roughly 18% of them non-productive. The study combined high-throughput TCR immunosequencing, statistical association of individual TCRs with disease status, and machine learning to predict cytomegalovirus infection status. Findings and caveats that apply to the study as a whole: In a later analysis, the rate of TCR association differed among HLA loci, with DRB1 alleles having the most associated TCRs and HLA-C alleles having the fewest. The authors suggested that the approach could potentially be extended to other disease states and immunological phenotypes. Linkage disequilibrium might explain the correlated functional status among segregating V segments, but an unknown experimental factor could not be ruled out. When HLA alleles, especially DR and DQ, strongly co-occurred, attributing TCR associations to individual alleles was difficult. Because counts were too low, seventeen rarely observed V segments, including chromosome 9 orphons, were left out of the earlier analysis of approximately 580 of the donors. A few of the identified cytomegalovirus-associated TCR beta chains were confirmed in vitro to be specific for cytomegalovirus antigens. Only TCR beta chains were sequenced in this cohort, and the absence of alpha or paired-chain data limited detectable features. Compared with equally common non-associated chains, HLA-associated TCR beta chains in a later analysis were more clonally expanded and had lower generation probabilities. While some public TCRs were present in many individuals, most TCR sequences turned up only very rarely across donors. At a false discovery rate of 0.05, a later analysis linked fewer than 20,000 TCR beta sequences to specific HLA alleles. A cluster of highly shared sequence variants was judged likely to represent a technical artifact of the sequencing pipeline. Broadly in line with IMGT annotations, most TCR beta V segments showed up in productive rearrangements about 87% or about 30% of the time in an earlier analysis of around 550 of the donors. In a later analysis, most CMV-associated TCR beta chains were found to appear HLA-restricted, with HLA associations seemingly driven largely by CMV exposure. A further reported finding was that TCR beta sequences accurately predicted the HLA-A and HLA-B alleles for most subjects in the first cohort. According to a later genetic analysis, donors in an Asian-associated ancestry cluster had fewer N-insertions in productive TCRs than the approximately 630-donor mean. The study gave a list of some 150 TCR beta chains associated with cytomegalovirus. Because the 87-base-pair reads could not distinguish some IMGT-functional V segments, including TRBV6-2 and TRBV6-3, those segments were excluded. In both the original and validation cohorts, the classifier was reported to diagnose cytomegalovirus status with high specificity and sensitivity. An association between a missense DCLRE1C variant and V-gene and J-gene trimming of TCR beta chains was found in a later genetic analysis and replicated in an independent cohort. According to a later analysis, parvovirus B19, influenza, CMV and Epstein-Barr virus appeared linked to several top co-occurrence clusters. Roughly uniform sequencing depth across donors was assumed in presence/absence analyses, although this assumption may not hold. CMV serostatus was the only immune exposure information available for the cohort. HLA typing was unavailable for some donors at each locus, so association tests used only the typed subset.

The cohort comprised 710 or so healthy bone marrow donors. All cohort members were sampled while nominally healthy, although unrecorded immune exposures were likely present. The donor tested CMV seropositive and was one of the 289 seropositive cohort members. A peripheral blood sample was collected from each donor, and TCR beta sequencing was performed on peripheral blood mononuclear cells. The Qiagen DNeasy Blood Extraction Kit was used to extract genomic DNA from the blood cell samples. Including cysteine and phenylalanine, the CDR3 has 14 amino acids. Only the CDR3 DNA is retained, 42 bases long and in frame from the first base. CDR1 and CDR2, per the germline V gene, are SGHDT and YYEEEE. Deletion took 5 bases off V and 6 bases off J, with a span of 15 bases between the germline ends. Receptor libraries were prepared by the immunoSEQ multiplex PCR assay. For the multiplex PCR, a mixture combining 60 forward primers for TCR Vbeta segments and 13 reverse primers for TCR Jbeta segments was used. Amplification of the CDR3 region of rearranged TCR beta genes was performed with a multiplex PCR assay on genomic DNA. The amplified TCR beta libraries were sequenced on the Illumina HiSeq System as 87-base-pair reads. The authors processed their data as follows. A later analysis counted approximately 74 million unique TCR beta chains across the 690 or so repertoires, and around 12 million of these chains were shared by at least two donors. To remove PCR and sequencing errors, raw reads were error-corrected and collapsed into unique sequences using a nearest-neighbor algorithm that merged closely related sequences. V, D and J gene segments were assigned by aligning CDR3 sequences to IMGT reference sequences. For a sequence to be retained, a match of at least six nucleotides was required to both a V gene segment and a J gene segment. A rearrangement was called productive if the CDR3 had no stop codons and remained in frame with V and J, and every other rearrangement was called non-productive. CDR3 was defined according to IMGT convention as the region running from the second conserved V-encoded cysteine to the conserved J-encoded phenylalanine. Sequences without an unambiguous match to a single V gene segment were excluded from the earlier analysis of about 630 of the donors. In an earlier analysis of 587 of the donors, V segments were called functional above 56.7% productive rearrangements and were called segregating when the between-donor standard deviation exceeded 5%. A statistical classification framework was built to diagnose cytomegalovirus status from the catalog of TCR beta chain sequences. A later analysis assigned V and J genes by comparing TCR nucleotide sequences with IMGT/GENE-DB human TR gene sequences. In a later analysis, CDR3 sequences and most-parsimonious VDJ recombination scenarios were assigned using the TCRdist pipeline. In a later analysis, each TCR beta chain was defined by its CDR3 amino acid sequence together with its V-gene family, and reads without a unique V-gene family were excluded. A later analysis removed 550 to 700 highly shared, low-generation-probability nucleotide sequences to deal with suspected cross-contamination and a sequencing artifact. For each public chain, a later analysis derived a clonal expansion index from normalized ranks of inferred template counts within each repertoire. In a later analysis, generation probabilities were computed with a VDJ recombination model fitted to out-of-frame rearrangements, and the resulting probabilities were checked against IGoR. In a later analysis, hypergeometric tests were used to score TCR-TCR, TCR-HLA and TCR-CMV co-occurrence, with a repertoire-size bias correction applied to TCR pairs. To estimate false discovery rates, a later analysis permuted the HLA or CMV assignments 20 times. In a later analysis, co-occurring TCRs were grouped using DBSCAN, with TCRdist sequence similarity added in when clustering inside HLA-allele-positive subsets. For co-occurrence clustering, repertoires with fewer than 30,000 or more than 120,000 public chains were excluded, along with 5 or 6 repertoires with anomalous nucleotide sharing. Not all clones reach the TCRdb copy of this immuneACCESS table, which keeps in-frame sequences only. Checked studies attribute under half of the gap to unresolved V genes and leave the rest unexplained. The V and J calls and clone size are taken from that table; D and trimming were inferred from the DNA. The sample contains around 160,000 clones, nearly 80% of them found a single time. Of the sample, roughly 3.1% falls within the top ten clones.

Source material: PBMCs. The sequence was obtained from a man in his forties in good health and CMV-seropositive. The chain employs TRBV5-6 and TRBJ2-1; a weak D assignment points to TRBD2 (5 bases agree). The CDR3 sequence is CASSSGMGVNEQFF. At the DNA level, the sequence is TGTGCCAGCAGTTCCGGTATGGGAGTCAATGAGCAGTTCTTC.